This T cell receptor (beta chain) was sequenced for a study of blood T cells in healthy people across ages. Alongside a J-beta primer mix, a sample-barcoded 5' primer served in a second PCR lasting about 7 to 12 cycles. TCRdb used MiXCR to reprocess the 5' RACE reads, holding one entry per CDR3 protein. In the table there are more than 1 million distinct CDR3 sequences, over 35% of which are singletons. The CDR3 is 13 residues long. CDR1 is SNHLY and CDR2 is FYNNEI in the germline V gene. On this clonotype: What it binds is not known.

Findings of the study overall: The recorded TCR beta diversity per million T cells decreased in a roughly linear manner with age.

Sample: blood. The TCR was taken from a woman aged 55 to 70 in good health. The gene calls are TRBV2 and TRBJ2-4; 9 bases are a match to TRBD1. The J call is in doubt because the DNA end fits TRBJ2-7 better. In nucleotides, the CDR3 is TGTGCCAGCATCTATGGACAGGGGTACGAGCAGTACTTC. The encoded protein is CASIYGQGYEQYF.